This T cell receptor beta chain was identified in a study of blood T cell repertoires in COVID-19 (TCRdb year 2020). General notes on the study: The collaborator samples originated in the United States, Italy and Spain and spanned the acute and convalescent phases of COVID-19. The prospective study material was composed of cDNA or gDNA derived from T cells, B-cell-depleted T cells, or PBMCs. Subjects who had been exposed to COVID-19, were actively infected with it, or had recovered from it provided the deeply sampled blood TCRbeta repertoires that made up the dataset. Where HLA class I and class II types were available, the types were taken from metadata supplied by the sample provider, not from assay-based typing. The sample metadata nearly always contained a de-identified subject ID, COVID-19 status, age in years and sex. The repertoires were released in a freely available public database meant as a resource for research on the immune response to SARS-CoV-2. Samples came from the ongoing ImmuneRACE study (first 160 participants) plus 1,254 subjects from 6 global collaborators. The investigation overall reported the following: How much clinical and demographic metadata was included differed by source and by participant, and the metadata was provided uncurated.

To note about this clone: Its target antigen remains unknown. No qualities accompany the bases; no much larger clone lies one base away.

The immunoSEQ Assay, a bias-controlled multiplex PCR, was used to amplify TCRbeta CDR3 regions from genomic DNA. For the original study's pipeline: The number of nucleated cells in each sample was estimated by amplification of reference gene primers within the assay. To quantify the absolute abundance of each unique TCRbeta CDR3 rearrangement, sequence reads were collapsed and filtered. For each sample, productive Simpson clonality was calculated as the square root of Simpson's diversity index over productive rearrangements. Sourced from immuneACCESS, this table was stored by TCRdb with only in-frame sequences that have V and J called. A share of the clones is absent; for the studies checked, an unresolved V gene accounts for under half, and the remainder has no known explanation. V and J calls and clone size are copied from that table; D and trimming were computed from the DNA. This sample lists 410,000 or so clones; 70% to 90% were detected once. Of the sample, more than 1.4% is held by the ten largest clones.

Each collaborating institution followed its own protocols to collect whole blood in K2EDTA tubes. For TCRbeta analysis, collaborators shipped samples in one of three forms: frozen whole blood, isolated PBMCs, or DNA extracted from either of those sample types. The CDR3, from cysteine to phenylalanine, totals 13 residues. CDR3 DNA is the only sequence kept; it has 39 bases, read in frame from the first base. The V end loses 2 bases and the J end loses 3 bases, and a stretch of 7 bases separates them. This TCR was sampled from a young woman with active or convalescent COVID-19. The chain joins TRBV12-3 or TRBV12-4 to TRBJ1-1; TRBD1 might be the D gene, on 5 matching bases. The source material was peripheral blood. CDR3 reads: CASSLIRDTEAFF. The DNA reads TGTGCCAGCAGTTTAATCAGGGACACTGAAGCTTTCTTT.